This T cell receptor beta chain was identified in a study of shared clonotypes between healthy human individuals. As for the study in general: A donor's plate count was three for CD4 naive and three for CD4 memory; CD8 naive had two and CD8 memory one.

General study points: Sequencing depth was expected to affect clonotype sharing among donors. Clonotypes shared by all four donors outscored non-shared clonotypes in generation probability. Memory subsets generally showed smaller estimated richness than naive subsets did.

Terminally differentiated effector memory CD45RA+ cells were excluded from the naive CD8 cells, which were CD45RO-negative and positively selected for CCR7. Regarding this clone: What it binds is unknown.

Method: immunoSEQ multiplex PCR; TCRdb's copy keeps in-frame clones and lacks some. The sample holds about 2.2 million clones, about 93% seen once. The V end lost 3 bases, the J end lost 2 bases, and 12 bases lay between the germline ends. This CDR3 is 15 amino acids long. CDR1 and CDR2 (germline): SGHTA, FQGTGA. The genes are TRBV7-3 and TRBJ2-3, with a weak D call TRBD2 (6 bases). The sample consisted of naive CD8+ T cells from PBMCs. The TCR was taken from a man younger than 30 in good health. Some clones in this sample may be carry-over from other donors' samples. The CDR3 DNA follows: TGTGCCAGCAGCTTCTACGGGAGTCACACAGATACGCAGTATTTT. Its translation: CASSFYGSHTDTQYF.